The rows below give T cell receptor beta chains drawn from one sample of a study of OX40 agonist ivuxolimab in advanced cancers. Produced via immunoSEQ multiplex PCR; TCRdb's table is partial and in-frame only. This table has about 52,000 clones, roughly 92% appearing once. The sequenced sample was CD4+ or CD8+ T cells sorted from blood, obtained in a trial of the OX40 agonist ivuxolimab. All receptors come from an adult with an advanced solid tumor such as melanoma, head and neck, liver or kidney cancer. The CDR3 runs from the conserved cysteine through the conserved F or W. A D gene is named only where the DNA matches it firmly. Not all rows give a size; the values are once, few, many and, for expanded clones, a class.

>TRBV9|-|TRBD1|TRBJ1-2
CASSVEDRSHYGYTF
TGTGCCAGCAGCGTAGAGGACAGGAGCCACTATGGCTACACCTTC
>TRBV7-8|-|-|TRBJ1-4
CASSRTSTNEKLFF
TGTGCCAGCAGCCGAACCTCAACTAATGAAAAACTGTTTTTT
>TRBV19|-|-|TRBJ2-3
CASSISGGGSSTDTQYF
TGTGCCAGTAGTATCTCAGGGGGAGGCTCTAGCACAGATACGCAGTATTTT
>TRBV5-1|-|TRBD2|TRBJ2-7
CASSSTSGSPYEQYF
TGCGCCAGCAGCTCGACTAGCGGGAGTCCCTACGAGCAGTACTTC
>TRBV7-9|-|TRBD1|TRBJ2-7
CASSYSGTGPYEQYF
TGTGCCAGCAGCTACTCCGGGACAGGACCCTACGAGCAGTACTTC
>TRBV15|-|-|TRBJ2-5
CATSSWDRETQYF
TGTGCCACCAGCAGCTGGGATCGAGAGACCCAGTACTTC
>TRBV28|-|TRBD1|TRBJ2-7
CASSTGQGVLGEQYF
TGTGCCAGCAGTACAGGACAGGGAGTTTTGGGCGAGCAGTACTTC
>TRBV7-9|-|-|TRBJ2-2
CASSSVLGTGELFF
TGTGCCAGCAGCTCAGTGTTGGGGACCGGGGAGCTGTTTTTT
>TRBV6-6|-|-|TRBJ2-2
CASSLFLNTGELFF
TGTGCCAGCAGTTTATTTCTGAACACCGGGGAGCTGTTTTTT
>TRBV4-2|-|TRBD1|TRBJ1-2
CASSQHEGAYGYTF
TGTGCCAGCAGCCAACATGAGGGGGCCTATGGCTACACCTTC
>TRBV2|once|-|TRBJ1-2
CASSERGGDYYGYTF
TGTGCCAGCAGTGAACGGGGTGGAGACTACTATGGCTACACCTTC
>TRBV27|-|-|TRBJ1-1
CASSFGENTEAFF
TGTGCCAGCAGTTTCGGTGAGAACACTGAAGCTTTCTTT
>TRBV7-2|-|-|TRBJ2-7
CASSQDSGRSYEQYF
TGTGCCAGCAGCCAAGACTCTGGTCGCTCCTACGAGCAGTACTTC
>TRBV5-1|-|TRBD2|TRBJ2-3
CASSLTSGSTDTQYF
TGCGCCAGCAGCTTGACTAGCGGCTCCACAGATACGCAGTATTTT
>TRBV28|-|TRBD2|TRBJ2-7
CASSLWASGRNVNEQYF
TGTGCCAGCAGTTTATGGGCTAGCGGGAGAAACGTAAACGAGCAGTACTTC
>TRBV7-9|-|TRBD2|TRBJ2-3
CASSLKGLESYTQYF
TGTGCCAGCAGCTTGAAGGGACTAGAAAGTTATACGCAGTATTTT
>TRBV27|once|-|TRBJ2-2
CASSFAGNTGELFF
TGTGCCAGCAGTTTCGCGGGAAACACCGGGGAGCTGTTTTTT
>TRBV10-3|-|TRBD2|TRBJ2-3
CAISVDSGASTDTQYF
TGTGCCATCAGTGTGGATAGCGGGGCGAGCACAGATACGCAGTATTTT
>TRBV4-1|-|TRBD2|TRBJ2-1
CASSQDTVAGRNEQFF
TGCGCCAGCAGCCAAGATACGGTAGCGGGAAGGAATGAGCAGTTCTTC
>TRBV10-2|-|-|TRBJ2-3
CASSQFNGDFTDTQYF
TGCGCCAGCAGTCAATTCAACGGAGACTTCACAGATACGCAGTATTTT
>TRBV2|once|-|TRBJ2-2
CASEPENTGELFF
TGTGCCAGCGAGCCAGAGAACACCGGGGAGCTGTTTTTT
>TRBV27|-|-|TRBJ2-3
CASSLVAWDTQYF
TGTGCCAGCAGTTTAGTGGCCTGGGATACGCAGTATTTT
>TRBV19|-|-|TRBJ1-5
CASSMGGNQPQHF
TGTGCCAGTAGTATGGGGGGTAATCAGCCCCAGCATTTT
>TRBV6-5|-|-|TRBJ2-3
CASSYRGLSTDTQYF
TGTGCCAGCAGTTATAGGGGACTTAGCACAGATACGCAGTATTTT
>TRBV10-3|-|-|TRBJ2-5
CAISDENQETQYF
TGTGCCATCAGTGACGAGAACCAAGAGACCCAGTACTTC
>TRBV5-4|-|TRBD2|TRBJ2-3
CASSSGLAGLYF
TGTGCCAGCAGCTCGGGACTAGCGGGTTTGTATTTT
>TRBV28|-|-|TRBJ1-3
CASSLVIGGNTIYF
TGTGCCAGCAGTTTGGTCATTGGTGGAAACACCATATATTTT
>TRBV6-1|-|-|TRBJ2-5
CASSESWGVGETQYF
TGTGCCAGCAGTGAATCGTGGGGCGTAGGGGAGACCCAGTACTTC
>TRBV6-5|once|-|TRBJ2-5
CASSHVRWGKETQYF
TGTGCCAGCAGTCACGTGAGATGGGGTAAAGAGACCCAGTACTTC
>TRBV7-9|-|-|TRBJ2-1
CASSYRASSYNEQFF
TGTGCCAGCAGCTATAGAGCGAGCTCCTACAATGAGCAGTTCTTC
>TRBV27|-|TRBD2|TRBJ2-7
CASSSLAVPLYEQYF
TGTGCCAGCAGTTCACTAGCGGTGCCCCTCTACGAGCAGTACTTC
>TRBV4-1|once|-|TRBJ1-2
CASSQAGSPTNGYTF
TGCGCCAGCAGCCAAGCCGGTTCGCCTACTAATGGCTACACCTTC
>TRBV2|-|-|TRBJ2-7
CASSAVGTEQYF
TGTGCCAGCAGTGCGGTGGGGACCGAGCAGTACTTC
>TRBV7-8|-|TRBD2|TRBJ2-5
CASSFKRDLQETQYF
TGTGCCAGCAGCTTTAAGCGGGACCTCCAAGAGACCCAGTACTTC
>TRBV9|-|-|TRBJ2-1
CASSVGYSYNEQFF
TGTGCCAGCAGCGTAGGTTACTCCTACAATGAGCAGTTCTTC
>TRBV4-3|-|-|TRBJ1-6
CASSQDWQGMSPLHF
TGCGCCAGCAGCCAAGATTGGCAGGGAATGTCACCCCTCCACTTT
>TRBV27|-|-|TRBJ2-2
CASKGQGQDTGELFF
TGTGCCAGCAAAGGGCAGGGGCAGGACACCGGGGAGCTGTTTTTT
>TRBV19|-|TRBD1|TRBJ2-7
CASSMARTGDEQYF
TGTGCCAGTAGTATGGCCCGGACAGGGGACGAGCAGTACTTC
>TRBV14|-|TRBD2|TRBJ2-1
CASSQALAGGSYEQFF
TGTGCCAGCAGCCAAGCCCTAGCGGGAGGTAGCTATGAGCAGTTCTTC
>TRBV27|-|-|TRBJ2-3
CASKRGGYIIGTDTQYF
TGTGCCAGCAAAAGGGGAGGTTACATTATCGGCACAGATACGCAGTATTTT
>TRBV11-2|-|TRBD1|TRBJ2-2
CASSPPGQGAGELFF
TGTGCCAGCAGTCCTCCGGGACAGGGGGCCGGGGAGCTGTTTTTT
>TRBV4-1|-|TRBD2|TRBJ2-7
CASSQGLAGAYEQYF
TGCGCCAGCAGCCAAGGACTAGCGGGGGCCTACGAGCAGTACTTC
>TRBV11-2|-|-|TRBJ2-7
CASSLEAGSVYEQYF
TGTGCCAGCAGCTTAGAGGCCGGATCTGTCTACGAGCAGTACTTC
>TRBV28|-|TRBD2|TRBJ2-1
CASSLMGLAGGNYGEQFF
TGTGCCAGCAGTTTAATGGGACTAGCGGGAGGAAATTACGGTGAGCAGTTCTTC
>TRBV10-3|once|-|TRBJ2-2
CAIIDSNTGELFF
TGTGCCATCATCGACAGTAACACCGGGGAGCTGTTTTTT
>TRBV5-6|-|-|TRBJ1-5
CASSLSWQYSNQPQHF
TGTGCCAGCAGCTTGTCATGGCAATATAGCAATCAGCCCCAGCATTTT
>TRBV28|-|-|TRBJ2-5
CASSLMQGIWETQYF
TGTGCCAGCAGTTTAATGCAGGGTATATGGGAGACCCAGTACTTC
>TRBV7-9|-|-|TRBJ1-2
CASTRDGKNGYTF
TGTGCCTCCACACGTGACGGAAAAAATGGCTACACCTTC
>TRBV23-1|-|-|TRBJ1-6
CASSPGEGSSYNSPLHF
TGCGCCAGCAGTCCCGGGGAAGGAAGCTCCTATAATTCACCCCTCCACTTT
>TRBV14|-|-|TRBJ2-1
CASSHRSGLSYNEQFF
TGTGCCAGCAGCCACAGATCGGGACTTTCCTACAATGAGCAGTTCTTC
>TRBV29-1|-|-|TRBJ2-7
CSVGGTGLSYEQYF
TGCAGCGTTGGGGGGACGGGACTCTCCTACGAGCAGTACTTC
>TRBV30|-|-|TRBJ2-7
CAWSSGVAYEQYF
TGTGCCTGGAGTTCGGGAGTGGCATACGAGCAGTACTTC
>TRBV29-1|-|-|TRBJ1-4
CSATTETNEKLFF
TGCAGCGCAACGACCGAAACTAATGAAAAACTGTTTTTT
>TRBV27|-|-|TRBJ2-1
CASSLTGGMYNEQFF
TGTGCCAGCAGTTTGACTGGGGGAATGTACAATGAGCAGTTCTTC
>TRBV30|-|-|TRBJ1-1
CAWRQSNTEAFF
TGTGCCTGGAGGCAGTCGAACACTGAAGCTTTCTTT
>TRBV27|-|-|TRBJ1-1
CASSSDSYEAFF
TGTGCCAGCAGTTCCGACAGTTATGAAGCTTTCTTT
>TRBV10-1|-|-|TRBJ2-1
CASSESGSTGDEQFF
TGCGCCAGCAGTGAGTCGGGGAGTACGGGGGATGAGCAGTTCTTC
>TRBV27|-|TRBD1|TRBJ1-1
CASSRISTGIFFF
TGTGCCAGCAGCCGAATTTCGACAGGGATCTTCTTCTTT
>TRBV29-1|-|TRBD2|TRBJ2-1
CSVGEGAGLSGRAYNEQFF
TGCAGCGTTGGGGAGGGGGCAGGCCTTAGCGGGAGGGCTTACAATGAGCAGTTCTTC
>TRBV11-3|-|TRBD1|TRBJ2-2
CASSLRDRENTGELFF
TGTGCCAGCAGCTTACGGGACAGGGAGAACACCGGGGAGCTGTTTTTT